This entry lists 32 T cell receptor beta chains sequenced from one sample in a study of T-cell memory formation after mild COVID-19. MiXCR was run by TCRdb on the 5' RACE reads, yielding one entry per CDR3 protein. The data contain approximately 340,000 distinct CDR3 sequences, 10% to 15% of them singletons. Sequencing was performed on PBMCs or a T cell subset sorted from them (not recorded which). Receptors originate from a man aged 18-30 years who had mild COVID-19 (a few samples of this study predate the infection). Cell type and time point are not known.

V gene TRBV11-1 combines with J gene TRBJ2-7; TRBD1 might be the D (6 bases). Germline-derived CDR1 and CDR2 are SGHAT and FQDESV (reference sequence). The CDR3 has 14 residues. V lost 5 bases and J 6 bases, leaving 17 bases between the germline ends. DNA for the CDR3: TGTGCCAGCAGCCGTAACCAGGGGCTGGTCGAGCAGTACTTC. This gives the protein CASSRNQGLVEQYF.

The chain employs TRBV9 and TRBJ1-1; possibly TRBD1 for D (6 bases). CDR1 is SGDLS and CDR2 is YYNGEE in the germline V gene. V shed 4 bases and J shed 7 bases, with 17 bases lying between them. The CDR3 extends over 14 amino acids. CDR3 coding DNA: TGTGCCAGCAGCCCCGTTGGGGGGCGTAGTGAAGCTTTCTTT. Residues: CASSPVGGRSEAFF.

The CDR3 nucleotides are TGTGCCAGTAGTCCAAACAGGGGCACTAACTATGGCTACACCTTC. It codes for CASSPNRGTNYGYTF. The J gene is TRBJ1-2, the V gene TRBV19; 7 bases align to TRBD1. Germline loops: CDR1 LNHDA, CDR2 SQIVND (reference sequence). CDR3 size: 15 residues. J was trimmed by 0 bases and V by 5 bases; bases with no gene match: 6.

This clonotype was observed a few times. V gene TRBV5-1 combines with J gene TRBJ1-2; D uncertain. The CDR3 has 14 residues. CDR1 is SGHRS and CDR2 is YFSETQ in the germline V gene. With 1 base removed from V and 9 bases from J, the gap between germline ends came to 16 bases. In DNA, the CDR3 is TGCGCCAGCAGCTTGATTCCAGGAGGAACGAGCTACACCTTC. Translation: CASSLIPGGTSYTF.

This clonotype was detected only a few times. One end of the junction fails to match germline, which may point to a read error. The gene calls are TRBV7-9 and TRBJ1-4; D remains ambiguous. Germline assignment: CDR1 SEHNR and CDR2 FQNEAQ (reference sequence). The CDR3 has 16 residues. CDR3: CASTLPSTGSNEKLFF. The CDR3 nucleotides are TGTGCCAGCACCTTACCCTCGACGGGTAGTAATGAAAAACTGTTTTTT.

In this sample, this clonotype turned up a few times. The chain links TRBV20-1 to TRBJ2-7; D uncertain. V was clipped by 3 bases and J by 2 bases, with 14 bases between them. Germline V CDR1 and CDR2: DFQATT, SNEGSKA (reference sequence). The CDR3 consists of 14 residues. CDR3 DNA: TGCAGTGCTAGTGGGTCAGAAGTACCCTACGAGCAGTACTTC. Residues: CSASGSEVPYEQYF.

This rearrangement joins TRBV7-2 to TRBJ2-3; TRBD2 matches at 15 bases. V shed 4 bases and J 7 bases; nucleotides not matched to a gene: 3. From germline, CDR1 is SGHTA and CDR2 FQGNSA. CDR3 size: 15 residues. CDR3 residues: CASSWTSGGANTQYF. Here the CDR3 DNA reads TGTGCCAGCAGCTGGACTAGCGGGGGGGCAAATACGCAGTATTTT.

The chain has TRBV2 and TRBJ1-2; D ambiguous. The CDR3 loop spans 14 amino acids. Trimming shortened V by 3 bases and J by 0 bases, and 8 bases separated the two germline ends. Germline lookup yields CDR1 SNHLY and CDR2 FYNNEI. CDR3 nucleotides: TGTGCCAGCAGTGAGGGCAGAACTAACTATGGCTACACCTTC. Translating gives CASSEGRTNYGYTF.

There are many counts of this clonotype. The chain links TRBV15 to TRBJ2-7; possible D gene TRBD2, 5 bases. This CDR3 has 14 amino acids. Germline V gives CDR1 LNHNV, CDR2 YYDKDF (reference sequence). V was pared by 4 bases and J by 2 bases, with 12 bases between. The CDR3 DNA follows: TGTGCCACCAGCACTGGATCGGGGACCTACGAGCAGTACGTC. As protein: CATSTGSGTYEQYV.

The chain carries TRBV20-1 and TRBJ2-2, with D possibly being TRBD2 (7 bases). CDR3 length equals 14 residues. Trimming shortened V by 6 bases and J by 7 bases, and 18 bases separated the two germline ends. The V gene's germline CDR1 is DFQATT and CDR2 SNEGSKA (reference sequence). The CDR3 DNA follows: TGCAGTGCCCACCACAGGGAGGGGAACGGGGAGCTGTTTTTT. This codes for CSAHHREGNGELFF.

This clonotype was recorded many times. The chain joins TRBV15 to TRBJ1-5; D gene unclear. Deletions cut 1 base from V and 0 bases from J, with 4 bases between. This CDR3 contains 14 residues. Germline values: CDR1 LNHNV, CDR2 YYDKDF (reference sequence). DNA of the CDR3: TGTGCCACCAGCAGAGTAATTAGCAATCAGCCCCAGCATTTT. It specifies CATSRVISNQPQHF.

The table lists this clonotype with a few counts. The chain is built from TRBV6-5 and TRBJ1-1, with no clear D. The V and J ends lost 4 bases and 1 base respectively, with 10 bases between them. The V gene's germline CDR1 is MNHEY and CDR2 SVGAGI. CDR3 size: 14 residues. CDR3 DNA: TGTGCCAGCAGTTCTGTGTGGGGGAACACTGAAGCTTTCTTT. As protein: CASSSVWGNTEAFF.

The J gene is TRBJ2-3, the V gene TRBV7-2, with D uncertain. With 6 bases removed from V and 1 base from J, the gap between germline ends came to 8 bases. The CDR3 covers 13 residues. In germline, CDR1 is SGHTA, CDR2 FQGNSA. CDR3: CASSIPGTDTQYF. CDR3 coding DNA: TGTGCCAGCAGTATCCCCGGCACAGATACGCAGTATTTT.

The rearrangement uses TRBV5-1 and TRBJ2-7, with D maybe TRBD1 (5 bases). The V and J ends lost 5 bases and 3 bases respectively, with 12 bases between them. CDR3 size: 13 residues. Germline loops: CDR1 SGHRS, CDR2 YFSETQ. In DNA form, the CDR3 reads TGCGCCAGCAGATGGACGGACAACTACGAGCAGTACTTC. The encoded protein is CASRWTDNYEQYF.

The chain is built from TRBV9 and TRBJ2-7; 7 bases are shared with TRBD2. With 2 bases clipped from V and 5 bases from J, the junction kept 4 bases outside the gene matches. The germline gives CDR1 SGDLS, CDR2 YYNGEE. The CDR3 loop spans 13 amino acids. The DNA of the CDR3 is TGTGCCAGCAGCGTGGGAGGGTTCGACGAGCAGTACTTC. It codes for CASSVGGFDEQYF.

This clonotype was detected a few times. The rearrangement links TRBV20-1 to TRBJ2-3; 13 positions match TRBD2. CDR3 size: 13 residues. V shed 6 bases and J 4 bases; nucleotides not matched to a gene: 1. Germline values: CDR1 DFQATT, CDR2 SNEGSKA (reference sequence). The CDR3 region has the DNA TGCAGTGCGGGGACTAGCGGGGCAGATACGCAGTATTTT. The encoded protein is CSAGTSGADTQYF.

This chain links TRBV4-1 with TRBJ2-3, with 10 bases aligning to TRBD1. The CDR3 is 17 amino acids. The ends lost 3 bases at V and 2 bases at J; junction bases unmatched: 8. Looked up from germline, CDR1 is MGHRA and CDR2 is YSYEKL. The CDR3 reads CASSQTTGTGVTDTQYF. CDR3 DNA: TGCGCCAGCAGCCAGACTACCGGGACAGGGGTCACAGATACGCAGTATTTT.

This clonotype was seen a handful of times. The CDR3: CASSSQGQGVKDTEAFF. CDR3 bases: TGCGCCAGCAGCTCCCAGGGACAGGGGGTTAAAGACACTGAAGCTTTCTTT. The V and J genes are TRBV5-1 and TRBJ1-1; 11 bases are a match to TRBD1. Trimming cost V 3 bases and J 3 bases; bases outside gene matches: 10. CDR3 size: 17 residues. Germline values: CDR1 SGHRS, CDR2 YFSETQ.

This clonotype showed up many times. Here the CDR3 reads CASVRKGYEQYV. DNA for the CDR3: TGCGCCAGTGTCCGGAAGGGCTACGAGCAGTACGTC. The V and J genes are TRBV23-1 and TRBJ2-7; D unresolved. TRBV23-1 is an open reading frame, and its role is uncertain. The CDR3 sequence is 12 residues long. V lost 9 bases and J 3 bases, leaving 12 bases between the germline ends.

The chain carries TRBV5-6 and TRBJ1-1; D not certain. The CDR3 covers 15 residues. From germline, CDR1 is SGHDT and CDR2 YYEEEE. The V and J ends lost 0 bases and 6 bases respectively, with 15 bases between them. This CDR3 is CASSLGVSPAPEAFF. Written as DNA, the CDR3 is TGTGCCAGCAGCTTGGGTGTGTCCCCGGCCCCTGAAGCTTTCTTT.

The rearrangement links TRBV6-2 or TRBV6-3 to TRBJ1-2, with 7 bases that match TRBD1. The CDR3 totals 13 residues. Germline V gene lookup returns CDR1 MNHEY and CDR2 SVGEGT. V lost 5 bases and J lost 7; bases outside the gene matches: 7. This chain's CDR3 is CASSPRDSAGYTF. CDR3 nucleotides: TGTGCCAGCAGTCCTCGGGACAGTGCTGGCTACACCTTC.

This clonotype was counted between two and nine times. The chain uses TRBV6-2 or TRBV6-3 and TRBJ2-1; 7 bases map to TRBD1. The ends lost 2 bases at V and 9 bases at J; junction bases unmatched: 4. CDR3 size: 13 residues. The germline gives CDR1 MNHEY, CDR2 SVGEGT. DNA for the CDR3: TGTGCCAGCAGTTACACAGGGGCGACTGAGCAGTTCTTC. Its translation is CASSYTGATEQFF.

This clonotype was detected only a few times. This chain joins TRBV20-1 and TRBJ2-7; 7 bases are shared with TRBD2. CDR3 length: 13 residues. V was pared by 6 bases and J by 1 base, with 6 bases of the junction left unmatched. Germline lookup yields CDR1 DFQATT and CDR2 SNEGSKA (reference sequence). The CDR3, as DNA: TGCAGTGCAGCGGGACCGAAATCCTACGAGCAGTACTTC. Its translation: CSAAGPKSYEQYF.

This clonotype was detected only a few times. V and J are TRBV29-1 and TRBJ1-3; maybe TRBD1 (6 bases). The CDR3 loop spans 13 amino acids. The germline gives CDR1 SQVTM, CDR2 ANQGSEA. V was pared by 7 bases and J by 0 bases, with 10 bases between. Here the CDR3 DNA reads TGCAGCGGGCAACAGGGCTCTGGAAACACCATATATTTT. Translation: CSGQQGSGNTIYF. The variable domain in full, with the rest retrieved from reference TRBV29-1 and TRBJ1-3, is SAVISQKPSRDICQRGTSLTIQCQVDSQVTMMFWYRQQPGQSLTLIATANQGSEATYESGFVIDKFPISRPNLTFSTLTVSNMSPEDSSIYLCSGQQGSGNTIYFGEGSWLTVV.

This clonotype was observed at least ten times. This chain joins TRBV4-3 and TRBJ2-3, with TRBD2 matching 8 bases. The CDR3 is made up of 15 amino acids. Losses at the gene ends were 4 bases for V and 9 bases for J; bases not matched to a gene: 12. The germline CDR1 and CDR2 sequences are LGHNA and YSLEER. The CDR3 sequence: CASSPLAGRPQTQYF. The CDR3 DNA sequence: TGCGCCAGCAGCCCGCTAGCGGGCCGCCCCCAAACGCAGTATTTT.

A note on this clonotype: Without the conserved terminal phenylalanine or tryptophan, this CDR3 likely stems from a read error. This rearrangement joins TRBV7-6 to TRBJ2-3; 14 bases map to TRBD2. The V gene's germline CDR1 is SGHVS and CDR2 FNYEAQ. After removal of 5 bases from V and 1 base from J, the junction contained 2 bases not matched to a gene. The CDR3 totals 16 residues. DNA of the CDR3: TGTGCCAGCAGCCGGACTAGCGGGGGGCGCACAGATACGCAGTATATT. Protein: CASSRTSGGRTDTQYI.

This clonotype was counted a few times. The chain combines TRBV3-1 with TRBJ2-1; D not certain. The V end lost 4 bases, the J end lost 7 bases, and 5 bases lay between the germline ends. The CDR3 runs to 11 residues. The germline CDR1 and CDR2 sequences are LGHDT and YNNKEL (reference sequence). CDR3 residues: CASSLRNEQFF. The CDR3 DNA reads as TGTGCCAGCAGCCTAAGGAATGAGCAGTTCTTC.

This chain links TRBV6-4 with TRBJ1-1; 7 bases line up with TRBD1. This CDR3 is 16 amino acids long. V shed 6 bases and J 1 base; nucleotides not matched to a gene: 11. Germline CDR1 is MRHNA and CDR2 is SNTAGT. The DNA for the CDR3 is TGTGCCAGCAGGACCCAGGACAGGCAGGGGAACACTGAAGCTTTCTTT. This translates into CASRTQDRQGNTEAFF.

There are a few counts of this clonotype. This sequence joins TRBV9 and TRBJ1-4, with D possibly being TRBD1 (5 bases). The CDR3 spans 15 residues. V dropped 4 bases and J dropped 5 bases, with 15 bases sitting between them. CDR1 and CDR2 from the germline V gene are SGDLS and YYNGEE. CDR3 residues: CASSPRDRENEKLFF. The CDR3 region has the DNA TGTGCCAGCAGCCCCCGGGACCGGGAGAATGAAAAACTGTTTTTT.

This clonotype has a handful of counts. This CDR3 is CASSYSKLRDGENQPQHF. CDR3 coding DNA: TGTGCCAGCAGTTACTCGAAGTTACGGGACGGGGAAAATCAGCCCCAGCATTTT. The J gene is TRBJ1-5, the V gene TRBV6-2 or TRBV6-3, with a possible D match to TRBD1 (5 bases). The germline V and J ends were trimmed by 0 bases and 4 bases, with 19 bases remaining between them. Germline CDR1 and CDR2: MNHEY and SVGEGT. The CDR3 sequence is 18 residues long.

This clonotype was seen a few times. The chain couples TRBV7-9 to TRBJ2-5, with 10 bases lining up with TRBD2. Germline CDR1 SEHNR, CDR2 FQNEAQ (reference sequence). The CDR3 is 15 residues long. V shed 5 bases, J shed 5 bases, and the junction held 8 bases outside the gene matches. In DNA, the CDR3 is TGTGCCAGCAGCAGGAAGCGGGGGGGCTGGGAGACCCAGTACTTC. Protein sequence: CASSRKRGGWETQYF.

This chain joins TRBV5-1 and TRBJ2-7, with TRBD2 identical over 14 bases. The CDR3 contains 17 residues. Germline CDR1 reads SGHRS; CDR2 reads YFSETQ. J was trimmed by 6 bases and V by 3 bases; bases with no gene match: 11. DNA for the CDR3: TGCGCCAGCAGCTCAGCAGCGACTAGCGGGGGGGCAGGCGAGCAGTACGTC. It is translated as CASSSAATSGGAGEQYV.